What follows are 15 T cell receptor beta chains derived from one specimen sequenced in a study of CD8+ T cells in alopecia areata (dated by TCRdb to 2016 to 2019). In the paper's terms, the treatment or condition label means: oral pan-JAK inhibitor, 5-10 mg twice daily. Library construction relied on the immunoSEQ multiplex PCR assay. RNA was extracted from all samples and reverse transcribed into cDNA as template for TCR sequencing. In its TCRdb copy, this immuneACCESS table keeps in-frame sequences only and misses some clones. Where compared with another copy, unresolved V genes explain less than half of these, and the others have no known cause. Recorded for this sample are some 190,000 clones; about half of them occurred a single time. The top ten hold roughly a tenth of the sample. The sample in question was CD8+ T cells sorted from blood, obtained between weeks 51 and 52, from a patient treated with tofacitinib. Every receptor here comes from a human donor with alopecia areata.

The count of this clone is one. This chain connects TRBV7-8 to TRBJ1-2; D gene unclear. The V end was cut by 5 bases, the J end by 3 bases, with 16 bases between. This CDR3 region has 15 residues. Germline lookup yields CDR1 SGHVS and CDR2 FQNEAQ. CDR3 loop: CASSQTTVGDYGYTF. The DNA of the CDR3 is TGTGCCAGCAGCCAAACTACAGTCGGGGACTATGGCTACACCTTC.

The rearrangement joins TRBV18 to TRBJ1-1, with TRBD1 matching 7 bases. The junction had 4 bases not matched to a gene; V was cut back by 2 bases and J by 1 base. Germline V CDR1 and CDR2: KGHSH, LQKENI. The CDR3 has 15 residues. The CDR3 DNA reads as TGTGCCAGCTCACCAGGGACAGCGTCGAACACTGAAGCTTTCTTT. Amino acid sequence: CASSPGTASNTEAFF.

The chain links TRBV30 to TRBJ2-2; tentative D call: TRBD1 (5 bases). This CDR3 spans 12 amino acids. Per the germline V gene, CDR1 is GTSNPN and CDR2 is SVGIG (reference sequence). V dropped 0 bases and J dropped 6 bases, with 5 bases sitting between them. The CDR3 spells CAWSVQAGELFF. Here the CDR3 DNA reads TGTGCCTGGAGTGTACAGGCCGGGGAGCTGTTTTTT.

This clone was picked up a small number of times. V usage is TRBV19 and J usage is TRBJ1-5; unclear D gene. The germline CDR1 and CDR2 sequences are LNHDA and SQIVND (reference sequence). The CDR3 extends over 13 amino acids. Trimming stripped 0 bases from V and 5 bases from J, with 5 bases between. CDR3: CASSIDSDQPQHF. Here the CDR3 DNA reads TGTGCCAGTAGTATAGACTCCGATCAGCCCCAGCATTTT.

This clone was detected a few times. This chain links TRBV27 with TRBJ2-1; 8 nucleotides align to TRBD1. The germline V gene encodes CDR1 MNHEY and CDR2 SMNVEV (reference sequence). The CDR3 spans 16 residues. Germline trimming cut 2 bases from V and 7 bases from J; bases unmatched to any gene: 10. CDR3 nucleotides: TGTGCCAGCAGTTTAGGGGCAGGGGGCAGATTGAATGAGCAGTTCTTC. This gives the protein CASSLGAGGRLNEQFF.

There are a few counts of this clone. This chain connects TRBV6-1 to TRBJ2-5; D perhaps matches TRBD1 (6 bases). CDR3 length equals 14 residues. Trimming stripped 5 bases from V and 5 bases from J, with 15 bases between. The germline V gene encodes CDR1 MNHNS and CDR2 SASEGT. The CDR3 loop reads CASSPLGQRETQYF. The CDR3 coding sequence is TGTGCCAGCAGTCCCCTCGGACAGCGGGAGACCCAGTACTTC.

V is TRBV4-3 and J is TRBJ2-7, with TRBD1 identical over 10 bases. With V trimmed by 3 bases and J by 5 bases, 10 bases remained unmatched. Germline CDR1 LGHNA, CDR2 YSLEER. The CDR3 is 16 amino acids. CDR3: CASSHSPETGGHEQYF. In DNA, the CDR3 is TGCGCCAGCAGCCACTCCCCAGAGACAGGGGGCCACGAGCAGTACTTC.

The chain carries TRBV15 and TRBJ2-1; TRBD1 aligns across 7 bases. The CDR3 has 15 residues. V shed 2 bases, J shed 8 bases, and the junction held 9 bases outside the gene matches. Germline assignment: CDR1 LNHNV and CDR2 YYDKDF (reference sequence). CDR3 amino acids: CATSRFGTEIDEQFF. The CDR3, as DNA: TGTGCCACCAGCAGATTCGGGACAGAGATAGATGAGCAGTTCTTC.

This clone was observed a few times. The rearrangement links TRBV4-1 to TRBJ1-2; no reliable D call. CDR1 is MGHRA and CDR2 is YSYEKL in the germline V gene. This CDR3 is 16 amino acids long. V lost 1 base, J lost 0 bases, and 12 bases lay in between. CDR3 sequence reads: CASSQASHGANYGYTF. The CDR3 DNA sequence: TGCGCCAGCAGCCAAGCATCCCATGGGGCTAACTATGGCTACACCTTC.

The V call is TRBV7-8, the J call TRBJ2-7; a weak D match, TRBD1 (6 bases). V was clipped by 1 base and J by 3 bases, with 13 bases between them. Germline V gives CDR1 SGHVS, CDR2 FQNEAQ. The CDR3 runs 15 residues. This CDR3 is CASSLEQGVGYEQYF. The CDR3, as DNA: TGTGCCAGCAGCTTAGAACAGGGAGTTGGCTACGAGCAGTACTTC.

The V call is TRBV27, the J call TRBJ1-5; D gene uncertain. V was cut by 2 bases and J by 7 bases, with 21 bases left in between. The CDR3 has 17 amino acids. The germline V gene has CDR1 MNHEY and CDR2 SMNVEV (reference sequence). The CDR3 bases are TGTGCCAGCAGTTTAAGAGGCCAAACCTCTCTAGAGCAGCCCCAGCATTTT. Translated: CASSLRGQTSLEQPQHF.

The rearrangement links TRBV5-6 to TRBJ2-2, with D tentatively TRBD1 (6 bases). CDR3 length: 15 residues. V shed 2 bases and J shed 4 bases, with 12 bases lying between them. Germline CDR1 SGHDT, CDR2 YYEEEE. CDR3 loop: CASSLPGASTGELFF. CDR3 sequence (DNA): TGTGCCAGCAGCTTACCAGGGGCGAGCACCGGGGAGCTGTTTTTT.

The chain employs TRBV7-9 and TRBJ2-1; 8 bases match TRBD1. This CDR3 region has 12 residues. Germline trimming cut 11 bases from V and 0 bases from J; bases unmatched to any gene: 0. Germline-derived CDR1 and CDR2 are SEHNR and FQNEAQ (reference sequence). The CDR3, as DNA: TGTGCCGGACAGGGCTCCTACAATGAGCAGTTCTTC. Protein: CAGQGSYNEQFF.

This clone was recorded a few times. The chain uses TRBV5-6 and TRBJ2-3; no firm D call. Trimming cost V 3 bases and J 3 bases, with 8 bases left between them. CDR3 length equals 13 residues. Looked up from germline, CDR1 is SGHDT and CDR2 is YYEEEE. The CDR3 DNA follows: TGTGCCAGCAGCTGGGCATTGACAGATACGCAGTATTTT. It specifies CASSWALTDTQYF.

The rearrangement uses TRBV9 and TRBJ2-3, with D possibly matching TRBD2 (5 bases). Germline values: CDR1 SGDLS, CDR2 YYNGEE. This CDR3 region has 17 residues. V was cut by 0 bases and J by 0 bases, with 14 bases left in between. The CDR3 DNA sequence: TGTGCCAGCAGCGTAGTCGGGGATGGGCCTAGCACAGATACGCAGTATTTT. Translation gives CASSVVGDGPSTDTQYF.